This T cell receptor beta chain was documented in a study of blood T cell repertoires in COVID-19 (dated by TCRdb to about 2020). Study-level background: Collaborator samples came from the United States, Italy and Spain and covered acute and convalescent phases of COVID-19. The dataset comprised deeply sampled blood TCRbeta repertoires from subjects exposed to, actively infected with, or recovered from COVID-19. The samples were drawn from two sources: the first 160 participants of the ongoing ImmuneRACE study, and 1,000 to 1,500 subjects contributed by 6 global collaborators. Where available, HLA class I and class II types were obtained from metadata supplied by the sample provider rather than from assay-based typing. The repertoires were made available in a free public database intended to serve as a resource for research on the immune response to SARS-CoV-2. The material from the prospective study consisted of cDNA or gDNA derived from T cells, B-cell-depleted T cells, or PBMCs. A de-identified subject ID, COVID-19 status, age in years and sex were almost always included in the sample metadata. Broader findings and caveats from the paper: Clinical and demographic metadata were provided uncurated, with the amount varying by source and participant.

Only one count was recorded for this clone. There is no known antigen for this receptor. Base quality data are lacking; no much larger clone is found one base away. Enrolling through a virtual design, the prospective study's participants ranged in age from roughly 18 to 90 years and lived across about two dozen United States geographic areas. In the prospective study, participants were assigned to cohorts based on the clinical history participants reported in a screening survey and a study questionnaire. ImmuneRACE Cohort 3 recovered participants were defined by two consecutive negative NP/OP PCR tests, healthcare professional clearance, or symptom resolution. Each participant in the prospective study had whole blood, serum and a nasopharyngeal or oropharyngeal swab collected by mobile phlebotomists. Additional blood draws and questionnaires over an approximately two-month period could optionally be provided by prospective study participants. Before DNA extraction, blood samples from the prospective study were shipped at room temperature or frozen.

The immunoSEQ Assay, a bias-controlled multiplex PCR, was used to amplify TCRbeta CDR3 regions from genomic DNA. Per the authors' processing: Nucleated cell counts per sample were estimated from amplification of reference gene primers within the assay. To quantify the absolute abundance of each unique TCRbeta CDR3 rearrangement, sequence reads were collapsed and filtered. For each sample, productive Simpson clonality was calculated by taking the square root of Simpson's diversity index across productive rearrangements. The table comes from immuneACCESS by way of TCRdb, which keeps in-frame sequences with V and J called. Part of the clones is missing from these tables; in studies checked, under half for an unresolved V gene and the rest for unknown reasons. V, J and clone size were drawn from that table, and D and trimming were deduced from the DNA. This sample is represented by 150,000 to 200,000 clones; about 84% of them were singletons. The top ten hold about 5.6% of the sample.

The CDR3, from cysteine to phenylalanine, totals 11 residues. Only the CDR3 portion is preserved as DNA: 33 bases, with reading frame beginning at the first base. CDR1 and CDR2 (SGHRS, YFSETQ) derive from the germline V gene. V gives up 2 bases and J gives up 6 bases, and the segment between their germline ends measures 5 bases. This TCR came from a man aged 35-49 years who had recovered from COVID-19. Recombination joined TRBV5-1 with TRBJ1-2; confidence is insufficient to name the D gene. Sequencing was done on a sample of PBMCs or T cells enriched from blood (not recorded which). The CDR3 loop reads CASSFENGYTF. The DNA sequence is given as TGCGCCAGCAGCTTTGAGAATGGCTACACCTTC.